This TCR beta chain was profiled in a study of CD8+CD57+ T cells in acquired aplastic anemia. As for the study in general: Recorded DNA amounts for sorted CD4+ and CD8+ cells had an average of around 3.5 ug. General study findings and limits: Roughly 31 was the count of CD8+ CDR3 sequences that patients shared with controls. Levels of CD8+ Simpson's diversity were not significantly distinct in patients versus controls.

As regards this clonotype: Its target is not known.

The authors sequenced patients whose flow cytometry had shown CD8+CD57+ cell expansion. Using genomic DNA as the template, TCR beta VDJ and CDR3 profiling was carried out. A single record per CDR3 protein comes from TCRdb applying MiXCR to the reads. The table shows 250,000 or so distinct CDR3 sequences, with approximately 45% occurring only once. Trimming cost V 5 bases and J 8 bases; bases outside gene matches: 3. CDR3 length equals 12 residues. The germline gives CDR1 SEHNR, CDR2 FQNEAQ (reference sequence). The chain has TRBV7-9 and TRBJ1-2, with 9 nucleotides matching TRBD1. This clonotype was obtained from a human donor with aplastic anemia. Material: sorted CD4+, CD8+, or CD8+CD57+ T cells (not recorded which) from PBMCs. The CDR3, as DNA: TGTGCCAGCAGCCACAGGGGGCTCGGCTACACCTTC. Its translation is CASSHRGLGYTF.